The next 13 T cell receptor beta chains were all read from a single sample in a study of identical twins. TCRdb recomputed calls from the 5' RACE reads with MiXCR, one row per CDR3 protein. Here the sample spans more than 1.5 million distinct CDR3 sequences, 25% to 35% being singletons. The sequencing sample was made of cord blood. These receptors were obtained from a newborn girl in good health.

The CDR3 here is CASTPWGGTSDTQYF. The CDR3 nucleotides are TGTGCCAGCACCCCTTGGGGGGGCACTTCCGATACGCAGTATTTT. This sequence joins TRBV7-6 and TRBJ2-3; tentative D call: TRBD2 (7 bases). V shed 7 bases and J shed 6 bases, with 20 bases lying between them. The CDR3 loop spans 15 amino acids. Germline values: CDR1 SGHVS, CDR2 FNYEAQ.

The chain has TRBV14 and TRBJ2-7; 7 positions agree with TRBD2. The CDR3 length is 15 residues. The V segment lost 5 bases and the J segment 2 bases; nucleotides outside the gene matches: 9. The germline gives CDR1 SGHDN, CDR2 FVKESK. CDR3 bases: TGTGCCAGCAGCGCCGGGAGGACTCCTACCTACGAGCAGTACTTC. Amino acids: CASSAGRTPTYEQYF.

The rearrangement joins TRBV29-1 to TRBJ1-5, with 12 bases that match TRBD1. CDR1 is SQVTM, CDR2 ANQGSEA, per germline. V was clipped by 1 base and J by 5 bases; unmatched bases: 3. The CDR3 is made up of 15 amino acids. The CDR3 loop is CSVEARDRGHQPQHF. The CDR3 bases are TGCAGCGTTGAAGCCCGGGACAGGGGGCATCAGCCCCAGCATTTT.

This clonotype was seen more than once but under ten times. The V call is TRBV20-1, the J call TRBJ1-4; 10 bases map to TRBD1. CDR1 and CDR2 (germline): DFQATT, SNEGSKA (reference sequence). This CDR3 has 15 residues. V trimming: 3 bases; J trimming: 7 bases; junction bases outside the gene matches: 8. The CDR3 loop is CSARGPRDRGEKLFF. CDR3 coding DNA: TGCAGTGCTAGGGGACCCCGGGACAGGGGTGAAAAACTGTTTTTT.

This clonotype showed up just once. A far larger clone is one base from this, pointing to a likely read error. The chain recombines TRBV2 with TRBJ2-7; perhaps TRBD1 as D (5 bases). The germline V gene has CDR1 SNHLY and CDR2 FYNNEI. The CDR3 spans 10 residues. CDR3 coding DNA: TGTTCCAGCAGGGACTACGAGCAGTACTTC. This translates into CSSRDYEQYF.

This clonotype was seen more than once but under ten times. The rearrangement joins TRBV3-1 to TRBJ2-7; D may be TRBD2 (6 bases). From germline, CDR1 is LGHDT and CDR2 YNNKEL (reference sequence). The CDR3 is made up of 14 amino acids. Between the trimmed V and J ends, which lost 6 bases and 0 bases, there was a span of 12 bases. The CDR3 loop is CASSRSGYSYEQYF. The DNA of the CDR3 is TGTGCCAGCAGTCGAAGCGGGTACTCCTACGAGCAGTACTTC.

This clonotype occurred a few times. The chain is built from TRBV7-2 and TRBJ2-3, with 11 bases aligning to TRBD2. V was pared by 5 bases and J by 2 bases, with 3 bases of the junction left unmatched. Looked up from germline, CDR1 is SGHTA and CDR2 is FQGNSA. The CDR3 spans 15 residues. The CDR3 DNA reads TGTGCCAGCAGCCTTAGCGGGGGGGACACAGATACGCAGTATTTT. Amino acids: CASSLSGGDTDTQYF. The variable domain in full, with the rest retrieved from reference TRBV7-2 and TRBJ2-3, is GAGVSQSPSNKVTEKGKDVELRCDPISGHTALYWYRQSLGQGLEFLIYFQGNSAPDKSGLPSDRFSAERTGGSVSTLTIQRTQQEDSAVYLCASSLSGGDTDTQYFGPGTRLTVL.

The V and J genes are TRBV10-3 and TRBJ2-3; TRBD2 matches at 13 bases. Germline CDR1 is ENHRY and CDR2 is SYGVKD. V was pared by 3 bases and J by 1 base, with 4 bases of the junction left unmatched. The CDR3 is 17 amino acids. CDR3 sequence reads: CAISEGLAGVRTDTQYF. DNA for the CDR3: TGTGCCATCAGTGAAGGACTAGCGGGAGTTCGCACAGATACGCAGTATTTT.

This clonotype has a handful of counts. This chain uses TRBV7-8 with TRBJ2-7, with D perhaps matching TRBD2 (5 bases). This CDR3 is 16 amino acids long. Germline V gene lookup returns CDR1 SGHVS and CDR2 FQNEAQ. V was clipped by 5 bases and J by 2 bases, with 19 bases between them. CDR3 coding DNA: TGTGCCAGCAGCCCCTCGTGGACTTCATTCACCTACGAGCAGTACTTC. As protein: CASSPSWTSFTYEQYF.

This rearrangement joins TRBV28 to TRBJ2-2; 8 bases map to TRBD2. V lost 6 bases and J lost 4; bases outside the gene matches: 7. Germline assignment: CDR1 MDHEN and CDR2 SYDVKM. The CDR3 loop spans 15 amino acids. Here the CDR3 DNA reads TGTGCCAGCAGCCCGCTAGCGGGTAGCACCGGGGAGCTGTTTTTT. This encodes CASSPLAGSTGELFF.

In DNA form, the CDR3 reads TGCGCCAGCAGCCGAGAAAGGGGGCGCGAGACCCAGTACTTC. Translating it yields CASSRERGRETQYF. This chain joins TRBV5-1 and TRBJ2-7; 7 positions agree with TRBD1. The better agreement between TRBJ2-5 and the DNA end casts doubt on the J call. CDR3 length: 14 amino acids. Per the germline V gene, CDR1 is SGHRS and CDR2 is YFSETQ.

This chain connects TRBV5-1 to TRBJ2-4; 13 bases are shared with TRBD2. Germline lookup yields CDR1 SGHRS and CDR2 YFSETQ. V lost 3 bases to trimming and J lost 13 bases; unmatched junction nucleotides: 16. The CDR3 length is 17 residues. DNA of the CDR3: TGCGCCAGCAGCTCCCCTCGGACTAGCGGGGGTTTAAATGAGCAGTACTTC. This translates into CASSSPRTSGGLNEQYF.

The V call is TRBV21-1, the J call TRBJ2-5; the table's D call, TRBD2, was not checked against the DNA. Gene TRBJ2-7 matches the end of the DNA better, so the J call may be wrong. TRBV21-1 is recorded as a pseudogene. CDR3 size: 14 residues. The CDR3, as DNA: TGTGCCAGCAGCAAAGTTGGAGGCTCCTACGAGCAGTACTTC. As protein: CASSKVGGSYEQYF.